The TCR beta chain under discussion was sequenced for a study of metastatic and nonmetastatic thyroid tumors. Study conclusions and caveats: Significantly higher TCR beta diversity was reportedly seen in malignant thyroid tumors than benign nodules, in blood and tumor.

Not a single patient had been given any form of treatment at any point before undergoing thyroid surgery. A remark on this clone: The antigen is unknown. Sequence at one end of the junction differs from germline and may be a read error.

TCRdb re-clonotyped the PCR reads via MiXCR. Of approximately 35,000 clones listed, around a third were seen once; the top ten hold 15% to 20%. The CDR3 length is 14 residues. Germline CDR1 is GTSNPN and CDR2 is SVGIG (reference sequence). This clonotype was obtained from a female donor with papillary thyroid cancer or a benign thyroid nodule (not recorded which). Some clones in this sample may be carry-over from other donors' samples. The gene calls are TRBV30 and TRBJ2-7, with 10 bases that match TRBD1. Sequencing input: tumor tissue. The CDR3 nucleotides read TGTGCCTGGAGTGTACGACAGGGGGCTTGGGAGCAGTGCTTC. Its protein product is CAWSVRQGAWEQCF.